This T cell receptor (beta chain) derives from a study of blood T cell repertoires in COVID-19. As for the study in general: COVID-19 samples from acute and convalescent phases originated in the United States, Italy and Spain.

CDR3 length: 15 residues. Trimming took 5 bases from V and 6 from J, leaving 19 bases between them. The V gene's germline CDR1 is SEHNR and CDR2 FQNEAQ (reference sequence). Clones were sequenced by immunoSEQ multiplex PCR, and TCRdb holds only the in-frame ones, with some missing. The data hold approximately 250,000 clones, with around four fifths observed a single time. The source of this sequence is a woman in her fifties or sixties with active or convalescent COVID-19. This chain connects TRBV7-9 to TRBJ1-2, with a possible D match to TRBD1 (5 bases). Sequencing was carried out using peripheral blood. The DNA of the CDR3 is TGTGCCAGCAGCCCTTTCGGCGCGCGGGGACATGGCTACACCTTC. Encoded protein: CASSPFGARGHGYTF.